This record covers a single TCR beta chain. Its matching antigen is unknown. The CDR3 extends 3 residues past the end of the read, so its final part is completed from the germline J gene. TCRdb keeps only in-frame clones here, not all; method: immunoSEQ multiplex PCR. In total, the table holds over 30,000 clones. The CDR3 consists of 13 residues. Germline V CDR1 and CDR2: SGHDN, FVKESK. Trimming pared 5 bases from V and 4 bases from J, leaving 11 bases between. This sample was included in a study of T cells in women clearing cervical HPV infection. Study context: Donors had HPV16-related CIN3 or worse; 2 had invasive cancer. Study conclusions and caveats: Richness plus V gene abundances separated cases from controls with AUC about 0.8.

This clonotype was obtained from a woman between 18 and 75 years old with a cervical HPV16 infection that either progressed to CIN3+ or cleared (not recorded which). The sample comprised blood buffy coat. The chain joins TRBV14 to TRBJ2-5, with D perhaps TRBD1 (5 bases). The CDR3 protein is CASSGVDRETQYF. The CDR3 bases that were read are TGTGCCAGCAGCGGAGTAGACAGAGAGACC.